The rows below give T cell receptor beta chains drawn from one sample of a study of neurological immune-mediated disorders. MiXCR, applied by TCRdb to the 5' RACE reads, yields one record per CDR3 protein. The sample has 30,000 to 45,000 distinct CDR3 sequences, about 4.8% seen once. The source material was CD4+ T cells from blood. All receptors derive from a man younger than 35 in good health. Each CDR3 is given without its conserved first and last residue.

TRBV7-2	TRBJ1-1	ASSLGPGAPREAF
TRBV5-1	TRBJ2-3	ASSRTGSDTQY
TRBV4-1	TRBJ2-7	ASSHSGLAEYTYEQY
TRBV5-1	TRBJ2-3	ASSLGLQSTDTQY
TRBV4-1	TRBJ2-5	ASSQGLNRGETQY
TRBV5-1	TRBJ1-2	ASSLYTDGYT
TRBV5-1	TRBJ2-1	ASSPGQNNEQF
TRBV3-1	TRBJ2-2	ASSPYPGLGASGELF
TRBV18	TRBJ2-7	ASSPRDREGEQY
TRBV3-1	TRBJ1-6	ASSSGTGSNSPLH
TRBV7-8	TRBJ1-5	ASSLTGQGNQPQH
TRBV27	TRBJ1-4	ASSISGANEKLF
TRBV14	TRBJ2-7	ASSQAGTTYFYEQY
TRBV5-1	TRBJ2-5	ASSLRAGGWETQY
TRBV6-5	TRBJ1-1	ASRSWAGVNTEAF
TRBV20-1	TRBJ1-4	SARTPTGKGEKLF
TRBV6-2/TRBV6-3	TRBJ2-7	ASSIDSYEQY
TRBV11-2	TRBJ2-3	ASSPWTGSTDTQY
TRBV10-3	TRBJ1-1	AISSQQGLLNTEAF
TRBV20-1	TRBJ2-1	SAPSLVYNEQF
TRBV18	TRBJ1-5	ASSPQQGNQPQH
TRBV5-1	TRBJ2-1	ASSSRQGLGYNEQF
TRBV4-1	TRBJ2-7	ASSQDVYEQY
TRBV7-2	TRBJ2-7	ASSLGYLAYEQY
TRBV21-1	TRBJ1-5	ASSKYTRGGQPQH
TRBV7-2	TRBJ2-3	ASSPRGVDTQY
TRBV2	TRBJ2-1	ASSEGRKF
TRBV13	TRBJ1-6	ASSFRQEFSPLH
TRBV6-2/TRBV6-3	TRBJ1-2	ASSYSGTAYGYT
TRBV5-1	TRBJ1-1	ASSSISGVLNTEAF
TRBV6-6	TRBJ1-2	ASSYSPGGAYGYT
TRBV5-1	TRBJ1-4	ASSLRAASNEKLF
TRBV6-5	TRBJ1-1	ASTRVQGDTEAF
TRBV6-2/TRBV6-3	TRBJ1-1	ASSYEGMNTEAF
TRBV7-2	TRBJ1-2	ASSLTSGSLYDYT
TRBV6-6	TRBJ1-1	ASSYPGGGTEAF
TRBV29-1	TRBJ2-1	SVEGTSGGDEQF
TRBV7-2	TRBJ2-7	ASSARTGFSEQY
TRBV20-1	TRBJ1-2	SATPDRRSINYGYT
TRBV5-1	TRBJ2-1	ASSSGQAGNEQF
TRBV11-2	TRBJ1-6	ASSLVQGDSPLH
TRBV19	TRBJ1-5	ASISRIPNQPQH
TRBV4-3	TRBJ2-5	ASSPWAGRGETQY
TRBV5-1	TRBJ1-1	ASSLRAGSPIGAF
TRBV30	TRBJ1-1	ALTGFSTEAF
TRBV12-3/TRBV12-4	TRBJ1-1	ASSLTGITEAF
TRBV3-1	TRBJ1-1	ASSPTLNTEAF
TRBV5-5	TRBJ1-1	ASSRMDTMTEAF
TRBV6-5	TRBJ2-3	ASSYFGGRDTQY
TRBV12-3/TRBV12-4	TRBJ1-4	ASSPHPQTGEKLF
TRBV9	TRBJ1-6	ASSVDPLNSPLH
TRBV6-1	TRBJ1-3	ASSEVLNVNSDSGNTIY
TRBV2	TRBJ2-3	ASTSGAGFFDTQY